This record covers a single T cell receptor beta chain. In its sample, this clonotype was seen many times. The antigen it recognizes is unknown. Base qualities are not at hand, and no much larger clone is one base apart. Instrument used: Illumina HiSeq 1500. In-frame beta chains were kept once TCRdb had trimmed the public reads at Q25 with fastp and called clones with MiXCR. All rows with the same CDR3 protein become a single entry with the most common DNA and genes. The sample yields about 100,000 distinct CDR3 sequences; 20% to 25% were counted once. Roughly two fifths of the sample is in the top ten clones. A distance of 9 bases separates the germline ends of V and J, which lose 3 bases and 7 bases respectively. The CDR3 covers 12 residues, taking in both the cysteine and the phenylalanine. The CDR3 DNA has 36 bases and is translated from base 1. CDR1 and CDR2 are drawn from the germline V gene (reference sequence): SEHNR, FQNEAQ.

This sample is drawn from a study of T cell repertoires in cytomegalovirus infection (dated by TCRdb to about 2019). With respect to the entire study: Because public TCR beta signatures pointed to carriage of CMV infection together with the matching HLA type, the HLA type of each donor mattered for the analysis.

Broad study findings and their caveats: Carriers of CMV infection plus the relevant HLA type were discriminated by the cumulative frequency of public TCR beta family members in the study cohort and in an independent roughly 350-donor cohort. The ex vivo response was dominated by HLA-C-restricted CMV-specific TCR beta clonotypes, which also provided the single most frequent clonotype in two of eight donors.

What was sequenced was CD8+ T cells from PBMCs. The V and J segments used are TRBV7-9 and TRBJ1-1; 5 matching bases give a weak D call of TRBD1. The clonotype originates from a human donor in good health (CMV status not recorded). Some clones in this sample may be carry-over from other donors' samples. The DNA is as follows: TGTGCCAGCAGCTTGGGGGTAGGTGAAGCTTTCTTT. This translates into CASSLGVGEAFF.